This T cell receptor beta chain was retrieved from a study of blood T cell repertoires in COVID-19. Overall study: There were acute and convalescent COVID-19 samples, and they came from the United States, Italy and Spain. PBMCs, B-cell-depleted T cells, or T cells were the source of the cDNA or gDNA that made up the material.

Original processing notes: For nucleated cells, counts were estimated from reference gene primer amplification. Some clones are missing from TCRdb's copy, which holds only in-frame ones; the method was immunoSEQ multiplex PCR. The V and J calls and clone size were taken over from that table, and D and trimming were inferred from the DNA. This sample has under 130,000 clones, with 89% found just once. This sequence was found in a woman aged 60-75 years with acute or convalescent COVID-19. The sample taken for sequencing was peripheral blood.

The CDR3 protein is CATSEGQPEGGYTF. CDR3 DNA sequence: TGTGCCACCAGTGAGGGACAGCCCGAGGGCGGCTACACCTTC. The chain combines TRBV24-1 with TRBJ1-2, with TRBD1 identical over 7 bases. This CDR3 is built from 14 residues. J lost 8 bases, V lost 4 bases, and 9 bases had no gene match. Germline CDR1 and CDR2: KGHDR and SFDVKD.